This entry concerns a single TCR beta chain. This sample was taken from a study of blood T cell repertoires in COVID-19. Produced via immunoSEQ multiplex PCR; TCRdb's table is partial and in-frame only. This repertoire shows more than 200,000 clones, around four fifths found once; its top ten account for roughly 2.6%. This sequence was found in a middle-aged woman with active or convalescent COVID-19. Sequencing was done on a sample of peripheral blood.

In DNA form, the CDR3 reads TGTGCCTGGACCTTGTCTCTATCGGCTGAAGCTTTCTTT. It yields the protein CAWTLSLSAEAFF. This chain links TRBV30 with TRBJ1-1; D remains unclear. The V and J ends lost 4 bases and 6 bases respectively, with 15 bases between them. Germline loops: CDR1 GTSNPN, CDR2 SVGIG (reference sequence). The CDR3 is 13 amino acids.